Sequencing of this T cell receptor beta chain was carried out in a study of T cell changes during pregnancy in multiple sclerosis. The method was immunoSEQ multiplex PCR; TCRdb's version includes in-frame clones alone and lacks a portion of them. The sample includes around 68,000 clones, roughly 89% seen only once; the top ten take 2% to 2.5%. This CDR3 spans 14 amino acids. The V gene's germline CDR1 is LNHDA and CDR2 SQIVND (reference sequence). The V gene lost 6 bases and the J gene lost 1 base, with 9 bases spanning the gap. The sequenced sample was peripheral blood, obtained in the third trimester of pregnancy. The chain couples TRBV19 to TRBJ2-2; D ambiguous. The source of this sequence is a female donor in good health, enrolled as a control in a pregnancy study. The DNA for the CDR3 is TGTGCCAGTAGGAGCCGCTTGAACACCGGGGAGCTGTTTTTT. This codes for CASRSRLNTGELFF.